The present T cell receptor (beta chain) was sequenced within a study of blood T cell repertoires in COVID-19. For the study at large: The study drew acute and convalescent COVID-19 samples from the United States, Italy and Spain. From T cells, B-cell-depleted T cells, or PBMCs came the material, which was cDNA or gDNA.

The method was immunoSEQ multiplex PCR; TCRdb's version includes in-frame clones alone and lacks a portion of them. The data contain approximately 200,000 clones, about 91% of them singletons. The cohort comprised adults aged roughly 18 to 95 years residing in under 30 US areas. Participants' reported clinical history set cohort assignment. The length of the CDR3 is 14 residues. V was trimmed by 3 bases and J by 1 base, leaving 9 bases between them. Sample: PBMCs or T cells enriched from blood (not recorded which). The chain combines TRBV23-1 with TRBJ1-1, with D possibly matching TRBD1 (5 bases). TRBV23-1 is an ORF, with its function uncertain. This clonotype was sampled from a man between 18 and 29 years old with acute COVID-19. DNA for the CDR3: TGCGCCAGCAGTCATAAAGGGGCGAACACTGAAGCTTTCTTT. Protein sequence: CASSHKGANTEAFF.